The next 19 T cell receptor beta chains were all read from a single sample in a study of tumor T cells in aggressive B-cell lymphoma. Sequencing used immunoSEQ multiplex PCR; TCRdb keeps in-frame clones, though not all of them. The table lists thousands of clones, over 90% of them singletons, with 3.4% in the top ten. Sample: tumor tissue. Source of these receptors: an adult with diffuse large B cell lymphoma.

The chain combines TRBV19 with TRBJ2-5; no firm D call. The end of the DNA aligns better with TRBJ2-7, so the J call may be wrong. The CDR3 contains 14 residues. CDR1 is LNHDA and CDR2 is SQIVND in the germline V gene (reference sequence). CDR3 in DNA: TGTGCCAGTAGTTCCGTGTCCTCTACCTACGAGCAGTACTTC. Its translation: CASSSVSSTYEQYF.

V gene TRBV14 combines with J gene TRBJ1-2; the D gene is possibly TRBD1 (5 bases). Trimming took off 0 bases at V and 5 bases at J, with 13 bases between the two ends. Germline V gene lookup returns CDR1 SGHDN and CDR2 FVKESK. The CDR3 runs 15 residues. CDR3 in amino acids: CASSQDGTSRYGYTF. Written as DNA, the CDR3 is TGTGCCAGCAGCCAAGATGGGACTTCGAGATATGGCTACACCTTC.

The V and J genes are TRBV7-2 and TRBJ1-2, with D possibly matching TRBD1 (5 bases). The CDR3 runs 14 residues. Germline V gives CDR1 SGHTA, CDR2 FQGNSA. V lost 5 bases and J 5 bases, leaving 15 bases between the germline ends. CDR3 sequence: CASSVGGSAYGYTF. CDR3 nucleotides: TGTGCCAGCAGCGTCGGGGGATCGGCGTATGGCTACACCTTC.

About this clone: Its ends do not fully match the called genes, so a read error is possible. The chain links TRBV7-9 to TRBJ1-4; D not certain. This CDR3 contains 14 residues. Per germline, CDR1 SEHNR and CDR2 FQNEAQ (reference sequence). The CDR3 DNA reads TGTGCCGGCAGCCGACTGGATGCGGCCGAAAAACTGTTTTTT. It translates to CAGSRLDAAEKLFF.

Turning to this clone: A read error may account for a junction end that differs from germline. The gene calls are TRBV5-5 and TRBJ2-3; D is perhaps TRBD1 (6 bases). Germline V gene data show CDR1 as SGHKS and CDR2 as YYEKEE (reference sequence). The CDR3 is made up of 15 amino acids. The CDR3 nucleotides read TGTACCAGCAGTTGGGACACTCCCAGGGCAGATACGCAGTATTTT. This sequence encodes CTSSWDTPRADTQYF.

This clone occurred once. A read error may produce the germline difference seen at one junction end. V is TRBV23-1 and J is TRBJ2-2; possible D gene TRBD2, 5 bases. TRBV23-1 is an ORF; its function is uncertain. The CDR3 totals 16 residues. The CDR3 protein is CASSRPRRIEHRGAVF. CDR3 sequence (DNA): TGCGCCAGCAGTCGACCCCGAAGAATCGAACACCGGGGAGCTGTTTTT.

The V and J genes are TRBV30 and TRBJ1-1; D not resolved. CDR1 is GTSNPN and CDR2 is SVGIG in the germline V gene (reference sequence). The CDR3 spans 14 residues. Trimming stripped 5 bases from V and 2 bases from J, with 15 bases between. CDR3 DNA: TGTGCCTGGTCAGTCCTAGATGCCAACACTGAAGCTTTCTTT. It specifies CAWSVLDANTEAFF.

The rearrangement uses TRBV6-1 and TRBJ2-7; 8 bases match TRBD1. The CDR3 spans 16 residues. In germline, CDR1 is MNHNS, CDR2 SASEGT. V lost 2 bases and J lost 4; bases outside the gene matches: 10. For the CDR3, the DNA is TGTGCCAGCAGTGAAAGCGTACCAGGGGGCCAGTACGAGCAGTACTTC. Protein sequence: CASSESVPGGQYEQYF.

V and J are TRBV29-1 and TRBJ2-6, with D unclear. With 7 bases removed from V and 0 bases from J, the gap between germline ends came to 4 bases. Germline V gene sequence: CDR1 SQVTM, CDR2 ANQGSEA. The CDR3 totals 12 residues. The CDR3 DNA sequence: TGCAGCGCCAGCTCTGGGGCCAACGTCCTGACTTTC. Translated, it gives CSASSGANVLTF.

The chain joins TRBV7-7 to TRBJ2-5; TRBD2 matches at 11 bases. With V trimmed by 6 bases and J by 3 bases, 6 bases remained unmatched. CDR1 is SSHAT, CDR2 FNYEAQ, per germline (reference sequence). The CDR3 is 15 amino acids. The CDR3 loop reads CASRVGTSGKETQYF. CDR3 in DNA: TGTGCCAGCAGGGTGGGGACTAGCGGAAAAGAGACCCAGTACTTC.

The rearrangement uses TRBV21-1 and TRBJ1-1; TRBD1, the D gene given by the table, was not confirmed from the DNA. TRBV21-1 is a known pseudogene. The length of the CDR3 is 16 residues. CDR3 residues: CASGRDRVDQDTEAFF. CDR3 nucleotide sequence: TGTGCCAGCGGGAGGGACAGGGTTGATCAGGACACTGAAGCTTTCTTT.

This chain uses TRBV5-4 with TRBJ2-2; maybe TRBD1 (7 bases). The CDR3 extends over 13 amino acids. Germline V gives CDR1 SGHNT, CDR2 YYREEE (reference sequence). The V and J ends lost 4 bases and 7 bases respectively, with 11 bases between them. The DNA for the CDR3 is TGTGCCAGCAGCCCAGGGGGGAACGGGGAGCTGTTTTTT. This translates into CASSPGGNGELFF.

This rearrangement joins TRBV19 to TRBJ2-6; a possible D gene is TRBD1 (5 bases). Trimming took 3 bases from V and 4 from J, leaving 13 bases between them. This CDR3 spans 16 amino acids. CDR1 LNHDA and CDR2 SQIVND come from the germline V gene (reference sequence). CDR3 amino acids: CASSMESGNGANVLTF. The CDR3 DNA reads as TGTGCCAGTAGTATGGAGTCAGGGAACGGGGCCAACGTCCTGACTTTC.

The gene calls are TRBV19 and TRBJ2-6; a weak D match, TRBD1 (6 bases). CDR3 length: 17 amino acids. V shed 7 bases and J shed 0 bases, with 16 bases lying between them. Germline V gene lookup returns CDR1 LNHDA and CDR2 SQIVND (reference sequence). CDR3 nucleotides: TGTGCCAGTACCGCGGACAGATGGCGCTCTGGGGCCAACGTCCTGACTTTC. It yields the protein CASTADRWRSGANVLTF.

The chain combines TRBV18 with TRBJ1-2, with 8 bases that match TRBD1. The ends lost 3 bases at V and 3 bases at J; junction bases unmatched: 0. There are 13 residues in the CDR3. CDR1 KGHSH and CDR2 LQKENI come from the germline V gene. CDR3 DNA sequence: TGTGCCAGCTCACCGGACAGGGACTATGGCTACACCTTC. Its protein product is CASSPDRDYGYTF.

As DNA, the CDR3 is TGCGCCAGCAGCCAAGATACCGGTTTTGGCTACGAGCAGTACTTC. Protein: CASSQDTGFGYEQYF. The chain carries TRBV4-3 and TRBJ2-7; no reliable D call. This CDR3 contains 15 residues. Germline V gene sequence: CDR1 LGHNA, CDR2 YSLEER. V lost 0 bases and J lost 3, with 12 bases in between.

V usage is TRBV5-1 and J usage is TRBJ1-3; no reliable D call. Between the trimmed V and J ends, which lost 3 bases and 1 base, there was a span of 11 bases. This CDR3 region has 15 residues. The germline CDR1 and CDR2 sequences are SGHRS and YFSETQ. CDR3 sequence (DNA): TGCGCCAGCAGCTGGGAGGACCCTTCTGGAAACACCATATATTTT. It specifies CASSWEDPSGNTIYF.

Of note for this clone: Germline is not matched at one junction end, which may reflect a read error. The DNA of the CDR3 is TGTGCCAGCAGCGAGACCGGGATAAGAGTCTTC. Protein product: CASSETGIRVF. The gene calls are TRBV28 and TRBJ2-1, with D possibly TRBD2 on 5 matching bases. Germline assignment: CDR1 MDHEN and CDR2 SYDVKM. CDR3 length: 11 residues.

The rearrangement uses TRBV14 and TRBJ2-7; D gene unclear. The CDR3 loop spans 15 amino acids. Germline CDR1 and CDR2: SGHDN and FVKESK. Trimming left V 0 bases short and J 2 bases short, with 11 bases between. The CDR3 DNA reads as TGTGCCAGCAGCCAAGATGTGGCAGGAACCTACGAGCAGTACTTC. Its translation is CASSQDVAGTYEQYF.